This TCR beta chain comes out of a study of cytomegalovirus exposure and HLA in healthy donors (dated by TCRdb to 2017 to 2019). Background for the entire study: An earlier analysis of around 600 of the donors reported approximately 300 Gb of sequence data and some 100 million unique TCR beta sequences from roughly 200 million T cells. An earlier analysis of approximately 500 of the donors applied high-throughput TCR beta sequencing to assess whether each TCR beta V gene segment acted as functional or pseudogenic. The study aimed to test whether cataloging public T cell receptors could reveal signatures of past pathogen exposure. Rather than drawing on any new phenotypic data, the later analysis identified candidate immune exposures from TCR beta sequences and the way those sequences occurred across donors. In a later analysis, previously published TCR beta repertoires from more than 500 donors were re-analyzed and high-resolution HLA genotyping was added so that TCR occurrence patterns could be studied. All discovery cohort repertoires had been generated on a single sequencing platform. Besides the first cohort of more than 650 subjects, a separate validation cohort made up of some 110 different subjects was used. Donor age, sex, ethnicity and CMV serostatus were compiled together with the repertoire data. Of the roughly 390 genotyped donors, about 80% fell in the genetic ancestry cluster associated with self-reported Caucasian donors. The number of typed donors differed by locus: roughly 629-640 for A, B, C, DRB1 and DQB1; about 520 for DQA1; 606 for DPA1; and about 450 for DPB1. Using immunosequencing, the study profiled T cell repertoires from 640 or so subjects and related those repertoires to cytomegalovirus serostatus. A later genetic analysis used genome-wide SNP genotypes for about three fifths of the roughly 700 donors, treating that subset as a discovery cohort. Four or five DR-DQ haplotypes were handled as single units for association and clustering, since linkage in the cohort was strong. Among a few hundred genotyped donors of the cohort, an average of about 240,000 unique TCR beta nucleotide sequences were sequenced per donor, roughly 20% of them non-productive. The study combined high-throughput TCR immunosequencing, statistical association of individual TCRs with disease status, and machine learning to predict cytomegalovirus infection status. Approximately 310 gigabases of sequencing data and approximately 80 million unique TCR sequences were included in an early release covering around 650 HLA-typed donors. Class I and class II HLA loci were covered by the typing at four-digit resolution. Overall study results and their limits: Across donors, most TCR sequences were observed very rarely, whereas some public TCRs were present in many individuals. A few of the identified cytomegalovirus-associated TCR beta chains were confirmed in vitro to be specific for cytomegalovirus antigens. Correlated functional status among segregating V segments might reflect linkage disequilibrium, but an unknown experimental factor could not be ruled out. For the cohort, immune exposure information was limited to CMV serostatus. According to the authors, the approach could potentially be generalized to other disease states and immunological phenotypes. Some IMGT-functional V segments, including TRBV6-2 and TRBV6-3, could not be distinguished by the 87-base-pair reads and were therefore excluded. The cohort was sequenced for TCR beta chains only, and without alpha or paired-chain data the features that could be detected were limited. According to a later analysis, parvovirus B19, influenza, CMV and Epstein-Barr virus appeared linked to several top co-occurrence clusters. Strong co-occurrence of HLA alleles, especially DR and DQ, made assigning TCR associations to individual alleles difficult. A cluster of highly shared sequence variants was judged likely to be a technical artifact of the sequencing pipeline. In the study, around 160 TCR beta chains were listed as associated with cytomegalovirus. Most CMV-associated TCR beta chains appeared to be HLA-restricted in a later analysis, and the HLA associations seemed to be driven largely by CMV exposure. Roughly uniform sequencing depth across donors was assumed in presence/absence analyses, although this assumption may not hold. Specific HLA alleles were associated with more than 15,000 TCR beta sequences at a false discovery rate of 0.05 in a later analysis. A later genetic analysis reported fewer N-insertions in productive TCRs among donors in an Asian-associated ancestry cluster than the roughly 640-donor mean. Some 16 rarely observed V segments, including chromosome 9 orphons, were excluded from the earlier analysis of a few hundred of the donors because counts were too low. Because some donors lacked HLA typing at each locus, the association tests relied only on the typed subset. A further reported finding was that TCR beta sequences accurately predicted the HLA-A and HLA-B alleles for most subjects in the first cohort. A later analysis found that HLA-associated TCR beta chains were more clonally expanded and had lower generation probabilities than equally common non-associated chains. A later genetic analysis associated a missense DCLRE1C variant with V-gene and J-gene trimming of TCR beta chains, and an independent cohort replicated the association. In an earlier analysis of some 500 of the donors, most TCR beta V segments appeared in productive rearrangements about 87% or about 30% of the time, broadly matching IMGT annotations. In a later analysis, the rate of TCR association differed among HLA loci, with DRB1 alleles having the most associated TCRs and HLA-C alleles having the fewest. The classifier was reported to diagnose cytomegalovirus status with high specificity and sensitivity in both the original and validation cohorts.

In total, about 650 healthy bone marrow donors made up the cohort. At the time of sampling, all cohort members were nominally healthy, though unrecorded immune exposures were likely present. The donor tested CMV seropositive, placing the donor among the roughly 300 seropositive members of the cohort. A peripheral blood sample was collected from each donor, and TCR beta sequencing was performed on peripheral blood mononuclear cells. Genomic DNA extraction from the blood cell samples was performed with the Qiagen DNeasy Blood Extraction Kit. This clone was seen a single time. Its antigen is unknown. Within one base of it there is no much larger clone, and no base qualities were kept. To prepare the library, the immunoSEQ multiplex PCR assay was applied. A mixture of 60 forward primers for TCR Vbeta segments and 13 reverse primers for TCR Jbeta segments was used in the multiplex PCR. The CDR3 region of rearranged TCR beta genes was amplified from genomic DNA with a multiplex PCR assay. The amplified TCR beta libraries were sequenced on the Illumina HiSeq System as 87-base-pair reads. The authors' analysis ran thus. A later analysis counted approximately 74 million unique TCR beta chains across the 550 to 750 repertoires, and 9.5 million to 11 million of these chains were shared by at least two donors. Raw reads were error-corrected and collapsed into unique sequences by a nearest-neighbor algorithm in which closely related sequences were merged to remove PCR and sequencing errors. To assign V, D and J gene segments, CDR3 sequences were aligned to IMGT reference sequences. For a sequence to be retained, at least a six-nucleotide match to both a V gene segment and a J gene segment was required. Rearrangements were called productive when the CDR3 lacked stop codons and stayed in frame with V and J; all others were non-productive. CDR3 was defined by IMGT convention, running from the second conserved V-encoded cysteine to the conserved J-encoded phenylalanine. The earlier analysis of about 610 of the donors excluded sequences that lacked an unambiguous match to a single V gene segment. In an earlier analysis of 450 to 700 of the donors, V segments were called functional above 56.7% productive rearrangements and were called segregating when the between-donor standard deviation exceeded 5%. A statistical classification framework was developed to diagnose cytomegalovirus status using the catalog of TCR beta chain sequences. A later analysis assigned V and J genes by comparing TCR nucleotide sequences with IMGT/GENE-DB human TR gene sequences. Using the TCRdist pipeline, a later analysis assigned CDR3 sequences along with most-parsimonious VDJ recombination scenarios. A later analysis defined each TCR beta chain by its CDR3 amino acid sequence plus V-gene family, and excluded reads lacking a unique V-gene family. In a later analysis, 450 to 600 highly shared, low-generation-probability nucleotide sequences were removed to address suspected cross-contamination and a sequencing artifact. In a later analysis, a clonal expansion index for each public chain was calculated from normalized within-repertoire ranks of inferred template counts. A later analysis computed generation probabilities with a VDJ recombination model fitted to out-of-frame rearrangements, and checked the results against IGoR. In a later analysis, hypergeometric tests were used to score TCR-TCR, TCR-HLA and TCR-CMV co-occurrence, with a repertoire-size bias correction applied to TCR pairs. False discovery rates were estimated in a later analysis by permuting HLA or CMV assignments 20 times. In a later analysis, co-occurring TCRs were grouped with DBSCAN, and TCRdist sequence similarity was added when clustering was performed within HLA-allele-positive subsets. For co-occurrence clustering, repertoires with fewer than 30,000 or more than 120,000 public chains were excluded, along with four to six repertoires with anomalous nucleotide sharing. TCRdb limited this immuneACCESS table to in-frame rearrangements with V and J called. A share of clones is missing; checked studies link under half to unresolved V genes, and the rest is unexplained. The V and J calls and clone size come from that table; D and trimming were worked out from the DNA. The table for this sample lists some 250,000 clones; 82% of them were counted only once. The top ten constitute 5% to 6% of the sample.

Counted from cysteine to phenylalanine, this CDR3 has 18 amino acids. Only the CDR3 DNA stays, 54 bases, in frame from base 1. After removal of 2 bases from V and 5 bases from J, the junction retains 12 bases not matched to a gene. Based on the germline V gene, the CDR1 and CDR2 sequences are SNHLY and FYNNEI. The sequence derives from a woman in her thirties or forties in good health and CMV-seropositive. The specimen was PBMCs. In this chain, TRBV2 is recombined with TRBJ2-3; 11 middle bases align to TRBD2. The CDR3 reads as follows: CASSERVLAGGRGDTQYF. The DNA sequence is given as TGTGCCAGCAGTGAAAGGGTTCTAGCGGGGGGCCGAGGAGATACGCAGTATTTT. The variable domain in full, with residues beyond the CDR3 obtained from the reference TRBV2 and TRBJ2-3 genes, is EPEVTQTPSHQVTQMGQEVILRCVPISNHLYFYWYRQILGQKVEFLVSFYNNEISEKSEIFDDQFSVERPDGSNFTLKIRSTKLEDSAMYFCASSERVLAGGRGDTQYFGPGTRLTVL.